A single sample gave rise to the 2 T cell receptor beta chains below, sequenced in a study of memory B cells and T cells in multiple sclerosis. Generated by immunoSEQ multiplex PCR, the TCRdb table keeps only in-frame clones and is missing some. The table records approximately 700 clones, 75% to 80% of them present only once. What was sequenced was brain tissue. These receptors all come from a human donor with multiple sclerosis.

The rearrangement links TRBV7-6 to TRBJ2-2; D not resolved. Germline CDR1 SGHVS, CDR2 FNYEAQ. V was pared by 5 bases and J by 6 bases, with 13 bases between. CDR3 length: 14 residues. CDR3 residues: CASSQGLGPGELFF. CDR3 in DNA: TGTGCCAGCAGCCAAGGCCTTGGGCCCGGGGAGCTGTTTTTT.

This rearrangement joins TRBV27 to TRBJ2-7; D is uncertain. Germline CDR1 MNHEY, CDR2 SMNVEV (reference sequence). The CDR3 runs 15 residues. With 3 bases removed from V and 0 bases from J, the gap between germline ends came to 12 bases. CDR3 coding DNA: TGTGCCAGCAGTTTCTATAGAGACATCTCCTACGAGCAGTACTTC. Its protein is CASSFYRDISYEQYF.